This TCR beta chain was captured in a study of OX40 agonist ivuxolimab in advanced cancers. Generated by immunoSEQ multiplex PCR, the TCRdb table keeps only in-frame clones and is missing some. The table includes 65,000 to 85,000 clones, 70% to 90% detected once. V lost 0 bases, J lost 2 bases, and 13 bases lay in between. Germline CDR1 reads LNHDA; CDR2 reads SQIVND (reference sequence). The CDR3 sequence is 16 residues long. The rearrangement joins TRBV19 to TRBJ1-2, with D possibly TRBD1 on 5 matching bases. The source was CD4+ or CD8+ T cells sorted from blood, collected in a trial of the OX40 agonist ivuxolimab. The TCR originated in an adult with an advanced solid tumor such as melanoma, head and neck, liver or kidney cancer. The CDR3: CASSIDKGTENYGYTF. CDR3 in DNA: TGTGCCAGTAGTATAGATAAAGGGACGGAAAACTATGGCTACACCTTC. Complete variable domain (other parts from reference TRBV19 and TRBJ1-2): DGGITQSPKYLFRKEGQNVTLSCEQNLNHDAMYWYRQDPGQGLRLIYYSQIVNDFQKGDIAEGYSVSREKKESFPLTVTSAQKNPTAFYLCASSIDKGTENYGYTFGSGTRLTVV.